This paragraph reports one T cell receptor (beta chain). Its antigen is not identified. The sample belongs to a study of T cell responses to AZD1222 COVID-19 vaccine. Study-wide findings and caveats: Only a handful of AZD1222 recipients, several in all, had baseline seropositivity. Regions 160-218 and 743-854 dominated among vaccine-associated CD4 TCRs spanning spike.

The length of the CDR3 is 12 residues. The germline V gene encodes CDR1 SEHNR and CDR2 FQNEAQ (reference sequence). V shed 11 bases and J shed 4 bases, with 12 bases lying between them. The assay was immunoSEQ multiplex PCR, and TCRdb's table has in-frame clones only and misses some. Among about 100,000 clones listed, 80% to 95% were seen once. The clonotype was recovered from an adult who received the AZD1222 COVID-19 vaccine. This chain joins TRBV7-9 and TRBJ2-1, with D hard to call. Sequencing used peripheral blood, obtained 28 days after the second AZD1222 dose. The CDR3 DNA sequence: TGTGCCGTCCCGGGTATATACAATGAGCAGTTCTTC. Its translation: CAVPGIYNEQFF.